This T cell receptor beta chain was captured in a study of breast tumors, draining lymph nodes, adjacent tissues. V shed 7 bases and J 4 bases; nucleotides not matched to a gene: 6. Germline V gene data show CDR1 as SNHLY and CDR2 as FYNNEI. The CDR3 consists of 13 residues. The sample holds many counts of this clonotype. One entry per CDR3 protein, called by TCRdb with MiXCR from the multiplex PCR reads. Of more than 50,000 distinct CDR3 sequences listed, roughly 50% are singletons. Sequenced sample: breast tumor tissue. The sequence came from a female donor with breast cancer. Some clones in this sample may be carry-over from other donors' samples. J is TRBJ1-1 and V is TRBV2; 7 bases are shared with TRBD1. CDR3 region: CASTQGEGTEAFF. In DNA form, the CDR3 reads TGTGCCAGCACCCAGGGGGAGGGCACTGAAGCTTTCTTT. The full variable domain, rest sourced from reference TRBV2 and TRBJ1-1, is EPEVTQTPSHQVTQMGQEVILRCVPISNHLYFYWYRQILGQKVEFLVSFYNNEISEKSEIFDDQFSVERPDGSNFTLKIRSTKLEDSAMYFCASTQGEGTEAFFGQGTRLTVV.